These 5 T cell receptor beta chains came from one sample sequenced in a study of T cell repertoires in cytomegalovirus infection. TCRdb fed the reads into MiXCR, producing one record per CDR3 protein. The sample has some 700,000 distinct CDR3 sequences, roughly 35% seen once. The sample taken for sequencing was PBMCs. These receptors all stem from a human donor in good health (CMV status not recorded). Some clones in this sample may be carry-over from other donors' samples.

The CDR3 loop reads CSARDLGGDQPQHF. The CDR3 nucleotides read TGCAGTGCTAGAGATTTAGGGGGCGATCAGCCCCAGCATTTT. The chain has TRBV20-1 and TRBJ1-5; 7 bases agree with TRBD1. The CDR3 covers 14 residues. CDR1 DFQATT and CDR2 SNEGSKA come from the germline V gene (reference sequence). The V segment lost 0 bases and the J segment 5 bases; nucleotides outside the gene matches: 4.

This chain links TRBV19 with TRBJ2-5; 7 bases are a match to TRBD1. Trimming took 5 bases from V and 1 from J; bases not matched to a gene: 4. Germline V gene lookup returns CDR1 LNHDA and CDR2 SQIVND (reference sequence). The CDR3 is made up of 14 amino acids. The CDR3 reads CASSPQGCQETQYF. The CDR3 DNA reads TGTGCCAGTAGTCCACAGGGGTGCCAAGAGACCCAGTACTTC.

The J gene is TRBJ2-5, the V gene TRBV7-2, with 14 bases lining up with TRBD2. CDR3 length: 14 amino acids. Germline trimming cut 8 bases from V and 4 bases from J; bases unmatched to any gene: 3. CDR1 is SGHTA and CDR2 is FQGNSA in the germline V gene. The CDR3 bases are TGTGCCAGCCGACTAGCGGGAGGGGGAGAGACCCAGTACTTC. Translated: CASRLAGGGETQYF.

This clonotype was seen many times. The chain has TRBV7-2 and TRBJ2-1; 10 nucleotides line up with TRBD2. Germline V CDR1 and CDR2: SGHTA, FQGNSA. The CDR3 loop spans 15 amino acids. Trimming cost V 5 bases and J 4 bases; bases outside gene matches: 5. The CDR3 here is CASSLLAGEYNEQFF. The CDR3 region has the DNA TGTGCCAGCAGCCTCCTAGCGGGGGAATACAATGAGCAGTTCTTC.

This clonotype turned up a few times. The chain carries TRBV14 and TRBJ2-5; tentatively, D is TRBD2 (5 bases). The germline gives CDR1 SGHDN, CDR2 FVKESK. Trimming took 0 bases from V and 2 from J, leaving 19 bases between them. This CDR3 contains 18 residues. CDR3 DNA sequence: TGTGCCAGCAGCCAAGATGCTTTCCGACGGGGTTTGCAAGAGACCCAGTACTTC. Translating it yields CASSQDAFRRGLQETQYF.